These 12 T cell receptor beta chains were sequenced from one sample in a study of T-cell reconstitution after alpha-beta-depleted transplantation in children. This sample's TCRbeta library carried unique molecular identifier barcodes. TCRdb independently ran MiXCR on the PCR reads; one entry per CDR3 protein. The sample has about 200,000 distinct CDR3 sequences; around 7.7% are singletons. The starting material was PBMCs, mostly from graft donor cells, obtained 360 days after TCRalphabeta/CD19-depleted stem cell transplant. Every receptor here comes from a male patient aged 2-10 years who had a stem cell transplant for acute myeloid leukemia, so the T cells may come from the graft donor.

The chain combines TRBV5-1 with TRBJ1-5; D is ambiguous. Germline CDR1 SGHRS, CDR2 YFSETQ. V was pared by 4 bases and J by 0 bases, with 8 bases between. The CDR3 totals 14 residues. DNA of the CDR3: TGCGCCAGCAGCCCGGACTATAGCAATCAGCCCCAGCATTTT. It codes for CASSPDYSNQPQHF.

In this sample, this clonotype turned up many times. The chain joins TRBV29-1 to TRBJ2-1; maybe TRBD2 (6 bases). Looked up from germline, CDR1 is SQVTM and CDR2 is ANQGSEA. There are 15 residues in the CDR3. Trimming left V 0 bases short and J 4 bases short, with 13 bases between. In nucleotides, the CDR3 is TGCAGCGTTGAAGATCGGGACGGGAGTTACAATGAGCAGTTCTTC. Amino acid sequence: CSVEDRDGSYNEQFF.

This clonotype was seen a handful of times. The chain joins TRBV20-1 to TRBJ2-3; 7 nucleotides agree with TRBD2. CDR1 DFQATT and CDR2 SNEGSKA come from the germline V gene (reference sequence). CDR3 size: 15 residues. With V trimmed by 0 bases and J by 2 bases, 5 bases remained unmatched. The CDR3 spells CSARESTSATDTQYF. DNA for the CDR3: TGCAGTGCTAGAGAATCCACTAGCGCCACAGATACGCAGTATTTT.

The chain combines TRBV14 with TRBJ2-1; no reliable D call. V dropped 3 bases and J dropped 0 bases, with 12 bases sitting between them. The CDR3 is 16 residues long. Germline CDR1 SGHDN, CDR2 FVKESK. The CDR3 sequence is CASSHLTPSSYNEQFF. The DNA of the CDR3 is TGTGCCAGCAGCCATCTTACTCCGAGCTCCTACAATGAGCAGTTCTTC.

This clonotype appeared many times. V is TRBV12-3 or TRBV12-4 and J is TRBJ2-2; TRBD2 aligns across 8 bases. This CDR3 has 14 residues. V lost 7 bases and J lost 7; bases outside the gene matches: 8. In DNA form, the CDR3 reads TGTGCCAGCACTCCGACTAGCGTAAGCGGGGAGCTGTTTTTT. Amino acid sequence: CASTPTSVSGELFF.

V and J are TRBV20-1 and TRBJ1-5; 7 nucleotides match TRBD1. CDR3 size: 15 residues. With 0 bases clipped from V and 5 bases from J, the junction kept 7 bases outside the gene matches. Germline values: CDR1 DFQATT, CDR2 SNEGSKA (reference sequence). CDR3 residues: CSARDNTGVHQPQHF. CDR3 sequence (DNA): TGCAGTGCTAGAGATAATACAGGGGTACATCAGCCCCAGCATTTT.

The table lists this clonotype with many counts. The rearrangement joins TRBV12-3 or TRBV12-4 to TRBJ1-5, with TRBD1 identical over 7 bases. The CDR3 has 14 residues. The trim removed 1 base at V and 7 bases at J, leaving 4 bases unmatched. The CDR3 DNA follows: TGTGCCAGCAGTTTAGAACAGGGGAGGCAGCCCCAGCATTTT. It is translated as CASSLEQGRQPQHF.

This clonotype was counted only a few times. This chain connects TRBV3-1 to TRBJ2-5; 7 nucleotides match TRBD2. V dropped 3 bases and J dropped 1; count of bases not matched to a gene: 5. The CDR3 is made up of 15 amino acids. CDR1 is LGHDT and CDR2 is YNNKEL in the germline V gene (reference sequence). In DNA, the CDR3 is TGTGCCAGCAGCCATCCCCGGGGGGTCCAAGAGACCCAGTACTTC. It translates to CASSHPRGVQETQYF.

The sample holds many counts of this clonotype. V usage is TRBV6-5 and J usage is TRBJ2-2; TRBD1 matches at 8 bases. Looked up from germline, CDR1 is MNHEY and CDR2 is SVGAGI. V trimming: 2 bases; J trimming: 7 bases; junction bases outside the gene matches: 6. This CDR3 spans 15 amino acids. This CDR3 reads CASSYQGQAIGELFF. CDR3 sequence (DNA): TGTGCCAGCAGTTACCAGGGACAGGCGATCGGGGAGCTGTTTTTT.

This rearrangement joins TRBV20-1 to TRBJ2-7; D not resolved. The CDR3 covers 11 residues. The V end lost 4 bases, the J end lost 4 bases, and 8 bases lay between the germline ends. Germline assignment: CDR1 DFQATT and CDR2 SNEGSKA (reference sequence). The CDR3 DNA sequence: TGCAGTGCTACGGACCTGTACGAGCAGTACTTC. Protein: CSATDLYEQYF.

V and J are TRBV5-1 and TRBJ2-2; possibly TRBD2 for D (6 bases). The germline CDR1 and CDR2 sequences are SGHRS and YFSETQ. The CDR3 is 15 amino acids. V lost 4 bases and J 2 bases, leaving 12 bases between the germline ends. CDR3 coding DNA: TGCGCCAGCAGCCAGGGAGCGGGTAACACCGGGGAGCTGTTTTTT. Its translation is CASSQGAGNTGELFF.

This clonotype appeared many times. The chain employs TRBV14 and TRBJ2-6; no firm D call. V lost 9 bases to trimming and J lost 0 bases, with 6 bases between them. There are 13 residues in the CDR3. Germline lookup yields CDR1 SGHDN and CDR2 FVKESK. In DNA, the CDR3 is TGTGCCAGTCTCGACTCTGGGGCCAACGTCCTGACTTTC. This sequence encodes CASLDSGANVLTF.